One and the same sample provided the 9 T cell receptor beta chains below, sequenced in a study of T cell changes during pregnancy in multiple sclerosis. TCRdb keeps only in-frame clones here, not all; method: immunoSEQ multiplex PCR. The sample has tens of thousands of clones; 85% to 95% are singletons. This material consisted of CD8+ T cells from peripheral blood mononuclear cells, taken in the third trimester of pregnancy. All receptors derive from a female donor with multiple sclerosis, enrolled in a pregnancy study.

The CDR3 loop reads CASSDSLTTNTGELFF. The CDR3 DNA reads as TGTGCCAGCAGTGACTCCTTAACAACGAACACCGGGGAGCTGTTTTTT. This chain joins TRBV6-4 and TRBJ2-2; no definite D call. The germline V gene encodes CDR1 MRHNA and CDR2 SNTAGT. V lost 0 bases to trimming and J lost 0 bases, with 8 bases between them. This CDR3 contains 16 residues.

This sequence joins TRBV9 and TRBJ2-5; the D gene is possibly TRBD2 (6 bases). V was trimmed by 4 bases and J by 5 bases, leaving 15 bases between them. The V gene's germline CDR1 is SGDLS and CDR2 YYNGEE. This CDR3 comprises 14 residues. CDR3 sequence reads: CASSRPGVWETQYF. CDR3 in DNA: TGTGCCAGCAGCCGTCCGGGGGTCTGGGAGACCCAGTACTTC.

Details on this clone: Its ends do not fully match the called genes, so a read error is possible. The CDR3 DNA sequence: TGTGCCAGCAGTCTATCCTGGCCACCGGGACAGGTGAAAGAGGCAGATACGCAGTATTTT. The encoded protein is CASSLSWPPGQVKEADTQYF. This chain connects TRBV27 to TRBJ2-3, with 8 bases matching TRBD1. This CDR3 comprises 20 residues. Germline V gene lookup returns CDR1 MNHEY and CDR2 SMNVEV (reference sequence).

CDR3 amino acids: CSVDPPGGFYGYTF. The CDR3 DNA follows: TGCAGCGTTGATCCGCCAGGGGGGTTCTATGGCTACACCTTC. This chain joins TRBV29-1 and TRBJ1-2, with TRBD1 identical over 7 bases. The CDR3 is 14 amino acids. The V segment lost 3 bases and the J segment 4 bases; nucleotides outside the gene matches: 8. Germline V gene data show CDR1 as SQVTM and CDR2 as ANQGSEA.

CDR3 loop: CASSRRDRGRPIYTGELFF. CDR3 nucleotide sequence: TGTGCCAGCAGCCGCCGGGACAGGGGCCGACCTATTTACACCGGGGAGCTGTTTTTT. This sequence joins TRBV9 and TRBJ2-2, with 10 bases aligning to TRBD1. Germline loops: CDR1 SGDLS, CDR2 YYNGEE. V lost 4 bases, J lost 3 bases, and 15 bases stayed unmatched. The CDR3 has 19 residues.

This chain joins TRBV5-6 and TRBJ1-2; TRBD1 matches 9 bases. V dropped 4 bases and J dropped 4; count of bases not matched to a gene: 11. There are 16 residues in the CDR3. Germline V gene sequence: CDR1 SGHDT, CDR2 YYEEEE. CDR3 residues: CASSTGGDHFRYGYTF. The CDR3 bases are TGTGCCAGCAGCACAGGGGGCGATCACTTCCGCTATGGCTACACCTTC.

This rearrangement joins TRBV5-6 to TRBJ1-5, with D perhaps matching TRBD1 (5 bases). V dropped 3 bases and J dropped 15 bases, with 16 bases sitting between them. CDR3 length: 12 amino acids. The germline CDR1 and CDR2 sequences are SGHDT and YYEEEE. CDR3 sequence: CASSSGTHGLHF. The CDR3 DNA reads TGTGCCAGCAGCTCCGGGACTCACGGTCTGCATTTT.

The CDR3 DNA sequence: TGTGCCAGCCGCACTCTGGGGGGCGAGCAGTACTTC. This translates into CASRTLGGEQYF. The chain carries TRBV6-5 and TRBJ2-7; perhaps TRBD2 as D (6 bases). Germline lookup yields CDR1 MNHEY and CDR2 SVGAGI. V lost 8 bases, J lost 6 bases, and 14 bases lay in between. The length of the CDR3 is 12 residues.

This chain uses TRBV19 with TRBJ1-1, with a tentative D call TRBD1 (5 bases). From germline, CDR1 is LNHDA and CDR2 SQIVND (reference sequence). The CDR3 loop spans 13 amino acids. V was shortened by 5 bases and J by 1 base, with 8 bases between the two germline ends. CDR3 in amino acids: CASSPDTNTEAFF. As DNA, the CDR3 is TGTGCCAGTAGTCCGGACACGAACACTGAAGCTTTCTTT.